The 14 T cell receptor beta chains listed next were all sequenced from one sample in a study of T cells in Graves' hyperthyroidism and ophthalmopathy. TCR beta CDR3 regions were amplified from RNA. The HTBI set primed first-round TCR CDR3 RT-PCR. TCRdb reprocessed the multiplex PCR reads via MiXCR and lists one record per CDR3 protein. The table records approximately 400,000 distinct CDR3 sequences, approximately 14% of them present only once. The sample was blood. The origin of the receptors is a woman aged 18-29 years with Graves' hyperthyroidism.

At least ten counts were recorded for this clonotype. CDR3 DNA sequence: TGTGCCAGCAGTTTATGGGGGGGACGTTCACCCCTCCACTTT. Translating gives CASSLWGGRSPLHF. The chain has TRBV12-3 or TRBV12-4 and TRBJ1-6; TRBD1 might be the D (5 bases). V was shortened by 2 bases and J by 9 bases, with 11 bases between the two germline ends. This CDR3 is built from 14 residues.

This clonotype was seen a single time. V gene TRBV19 combines with J gene TRBJ2-3; 9 bases agree with TRBD2. From germline, CDR1 is LNHDA and CDR2 SQIVND (reference sequence). CDR3 length: 14 residues. With 6 bases clipped from V and 1 base from J, the junction kept 2 bases outside the gene matches. CDR3: CASRERGGTDTQYF. As DNA, the CDR3 is TGTGCCAGTAGAGAGCGGGGGGGCACAGATACGCAGTATTTT.

This clonotype showed up many times. This rearrangement joins TRBV2 to TRBJ2-5, with a weak D call TRBD1 (7 bases). Germline-derived CDR1 and CDR2 are SNHLY and FYNNEI. This CDR3 has 13 amino acids. The V gene lost 8 bases and the J gene lost 5 bases, with 15 bases spanning the gap. The DNA of the CDR3 is TGTGCCAGCGGAGGGGGCACAGGGGAGACCCAGTACTTC. Translation: CASGGGTGETQYF.

The table lists this clonotype with a few counts. V gene TRBV12-3 or TRBV12-4 combines with J gene TRBJ2-5; a weak D match, TRBD2 (5 bases). Trimming stripped 5 bases from V and 6 bases from J, with 19 bases between. The CDR3 contains 15 residues. CDR3 DNA: TGTGCCAGCAGTCTGAAACGGACGGAGGTGCAGACCCAGTACTTC. Residues: CASSLKRTEVQTQYF.

This chain links TRBV20-1 with TRBJ2-4; D is possibly TRBD1 (5 bases). The V gene's germline CDR1 is DFQATT and CDR2 SNEGSKA (reference sequence). The CDR3 is 13 amino acids. V dropped 3 bases and J dropped 8 bases, with 14 bases sitting between them. DNA for the CDR3: TGCAGTGCTAGGCCTGGGCAGGGTGACATTCAGTACTTC. This translates into CSARPGQGDIQYF.

Only a few counts were recorded for this clonotype. This chain uses TRBV6-2 or TRBV6-3 with TRBJ2-3; D ambiguous. The length of the CDR3 is 15 residues. The V gene lost 4 bases and the J gene lost 6 bases, with 17 bases spanning the gap. Germline-derived CDR1 and CDR2 are MNHEY and SVGEGT. CDR3 sequence (DNA): TGTGCCAGCAGTTCTCAACCGCCTGCGACGGATACGCAGTATTTT. The encoded protein is CASSSQPPATDTQYF.

This clonotype was found many times. The V and J genes are TRBV5-5 and TRBJ2-7, with D perhaps matching TRBD2 (6 bases). Trimming removed 6 bases at V and 2 bases at J, with 18 bases between. Germline CDR1 and CDR2: SGHKS and YYEKEE (reference sequence). The CDR3 is 15 residues long. The CDR3 region is CASTDLGGITYEQYF. The CDR3 nucleotides are TGTGCCAGCACCGACCTCGGGGGAATTACCTACGAGCAGTACTTC.

This clonotype was seen repeatedly, ten times or more. This sequence joins TRBV12-3 or TRBV12-4 and TRBJ2-7; D not resolved. The CDR3 is 14 amino acids. V was clipped by 5 bases and J by 2 bases, with 13 bases between them. This chain's CDR3 is CASSPSPHPYEQYF. In DNA, the CDR3 is TGTGCCAGCAGTCCCTCGCCCCACCCCTACGAGCAGTACTTC.

This clonotype was recorded at least ten times. The chain uses TRBV12-3 or TRBV12-4 and TRBJ2-5, with D perhaps being TRBD1 or TRBD2 (5 bases each). V was trimmed by 5 bases and J by 5 bases, leaving 15 bases between them. The CDR3 length is 14 residues. This chain's CDR3 is CASSPPWGMETQYF. The CDR3, as DNA: TGTGCCAGCAGTCCCCCCTGGGGGATGGAGACCCAGTACTTC.

This clonotype was recorded at least ten times. This chain links TRBV20-1 with TRBJ2-1, with 13 bases fitting TRBD2. The CDR3 totals 14 residues. From germline, CDR1 is DFQATT and CDR2 SNEGSKA (reference sequence). Trimming at V came to 3 bases and at J to 15 bases, leaving 11 bases not matched to a gene. The CDR3 nucleotides read TGCAGTGCTAGTGACACTAGCGGGGGGGGGAGGCTGTTCTTC. It is translated as CSASDTSGGGRLFF.

This clonotype was detected ten times or more. The V gene is TRBV7-9, the J gene TRBJ2-5; 9 positions agree with TRBD2. CDR1 is SEHNR and CDR2 is FQNEAQ in the germline V gene (reference sequence). CDR3 length: 18 amino acids. V lost 5 bases and J lost 4; bases outside the gene matches: 17. CDR3 nucleotide sequence: TGTGCCAGCAGCGCTATAGAGCGGGGGGCCTGGCCTGGAGAGACCCAGTACTTC. This translates into CASSAIERGAWPGETQYF.

Ten or more counts support this clonotype. J is TRBJ2-7 and V is TRBV12-3 or TRBV12-4, with TRBD2 matching 7 bases. This CDR3 region has 15 residues. V shed 3 bases and J 1 base; nucleotides not matched to a gene: 6. The CDR3 nucleotides are TGTGCCAGCAGTTTTGGGCTAGCGGATTCCTACGAGCAGTACTTC. It encodes CASSFGLADSYEQYF.

This clonotype was observed many times. The V call is TRBV11-3, the J call TRBJ2-1; D assignment may be TRBD1 or TRBD2 (7 bases each). CDR1 is SGHNT, CDR2 YENEEA, per germline. The CDR3 totals 16 residues. Deletions cut 5 bases from V and 8 bases from J, with 22 bases between. Here the CDR3 reads CASSPRRGPGGDEQFF. The DNA for the CDR3 is TGTGCCAGCAGCCCTAGGAGAGGGCCAGGGGGGGATGAGCAGTTCTTC.

This clonotype showed up many times. This chain uses TRBV9 with TRBJ1-2; TRBD1 might be the D (6 bases). The CDR3 spans 15 residues. Looked up from germline, CDR1 is SGDLS and CDR2 is YYNGEE. The germline V and J ends were trimmed by 4 bases and 4 bases, with 17 bases remaining between them. CDR3 bases: TGTGCCAGCAGCACCACTCCAGGGGCCGGCTATGGCTACACCTTC. Translating it yields CASSTTPGAGYGYTF.